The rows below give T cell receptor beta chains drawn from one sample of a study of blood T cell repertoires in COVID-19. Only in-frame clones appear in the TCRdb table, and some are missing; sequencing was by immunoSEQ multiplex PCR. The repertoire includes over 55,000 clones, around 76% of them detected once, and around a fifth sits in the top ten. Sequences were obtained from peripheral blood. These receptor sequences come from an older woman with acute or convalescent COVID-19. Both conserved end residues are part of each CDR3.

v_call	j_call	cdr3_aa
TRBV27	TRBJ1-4	CASSFQANEKLFF
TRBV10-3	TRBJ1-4	CAISASSQGTNEKLFF
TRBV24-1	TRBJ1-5	CATSVGQGAVQPQHF
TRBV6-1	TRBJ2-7	CASSGNGGYEQYF
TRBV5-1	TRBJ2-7	CASSLDAGSYEQYF
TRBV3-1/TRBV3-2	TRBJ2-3	CASSQGTSTDTQYF
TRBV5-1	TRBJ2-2	CASSYYRQGGELFF
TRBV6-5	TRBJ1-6	CASSFTRDSPLHF
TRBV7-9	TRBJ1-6	CASSLRQGRYNSPLHF
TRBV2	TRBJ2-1	CASGDSGGAYNEQFF
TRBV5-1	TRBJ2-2	CASSTQGALDGELFF
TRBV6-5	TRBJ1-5	CASSYSSQTSNQPQHF
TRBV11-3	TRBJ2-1	CASSGRGGEQFF
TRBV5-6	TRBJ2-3	CASSPRLLGRDTQYF
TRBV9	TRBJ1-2	CASSVGQANYGYTF
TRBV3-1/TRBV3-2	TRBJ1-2	CASSQEGSSYGYTF
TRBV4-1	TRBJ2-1	CASSPTSGGANEQFF
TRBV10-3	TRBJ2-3	CAISDPKRDPTQYF
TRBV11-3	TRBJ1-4	CASSRGINEKLFF
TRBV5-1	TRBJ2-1	CASSLTSSEQFF
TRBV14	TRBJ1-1	CASSQGQGTEAFF
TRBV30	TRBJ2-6	CAWSSRDRALSGANVLTF
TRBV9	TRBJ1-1	CASSVEGGARNTEAFF
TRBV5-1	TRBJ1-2	CASSLAGGGRVGYTF
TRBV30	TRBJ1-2	CAWSDGHSLGYTF
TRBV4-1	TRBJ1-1	CASSQHPGQGDSAFF
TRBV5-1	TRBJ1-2	CASSRGLRVLTLNYGYTF
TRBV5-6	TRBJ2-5	CASRPGGFSPQYF
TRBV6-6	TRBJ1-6	CASSYSGTGVNSPLHF
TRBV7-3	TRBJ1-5	CASSPTGGGQPQHF
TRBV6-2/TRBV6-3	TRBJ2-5	CASSYSIGGQETQYF
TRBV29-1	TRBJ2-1	CSVELQGNYNEQFF
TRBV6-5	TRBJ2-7	CASYTRGPSGYEQYF
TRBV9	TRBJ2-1	CASSELAGGPYNEQFF
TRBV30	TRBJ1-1	CAWRGQAFEAFF
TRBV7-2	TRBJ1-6	CASSLDPAPLHF
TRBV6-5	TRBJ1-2	CASSPDLGTDYGYTF
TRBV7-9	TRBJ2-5	CASTAAIRETQYF
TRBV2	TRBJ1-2	CASGGQGAYGYTF
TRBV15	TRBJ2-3	CATSRAGPDTQYF
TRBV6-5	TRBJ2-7	CATLLLATHEQYF